Each of the 32 T cell receptor beta chains below was sequenced from the same sample in a study of T cells in Graves' hyperthyroidism and ophthalmopathy. It was RNA transcripts that yielded the amplified TCR beta CDR3 regions. The HTBI primer set drove a first-round RT-PCR of the TCR CDR3. MiXCR, applied by TCRdb to the multiplex PCR reads, yields one record per CDR3 protein. The sample shows around 400,000 distinct CDR3 sequences, 13% of them seen only once. The sample was blood. Receptors originate from a woman between 18 and 30 years old with Graves' hyperthyroidism.

This clonotype was seen at least ten times. V gene TRBV2 combines with J gene TRBJ1-2; D gene uncertain. Germline loops: CDR1 SNHLY, CDR2 FYNNEI. Trimming took 3 bases from V and 0 from J, leaving 11 bases between them. The CDR3 has 15 amino acids. The CDR3 protein is CASSEWARANYGYTF. In DNA, the CDR3 is TGTGCCAGCAGTGAGTGGGCAAGAGCTAACTATGGCTACACCTTC.

This clonotype was observed at least ten times. The V and J genes are TRBV7-2 and TRBJ1-5; D uncertain. This CDR3 comprises 15 residues. V was pared by 1 base and J by 6 bases, with 13 bases between. Germline V gives CDR1 SGHTA, CDR2 FQGNSA. CDR3: CASSLGHGVGQPQHF. As DNA, the CDR3 is TGTGCCAGCAGCTTAGGTCACGGGGTCGGTCAGCCCCAGCATTTT. Based on the CDR3 plus reference TRBV7-2 and TRBJ1-5, the full variable domain is GAGVSQSPSNKVTEKGKDVELRCDPISGHTALYWYRQSLGQGLEFLIYFQGNSAPDKSGLPSDRFSAERTGGSVSTLTIQRTQQEDSAVYLCASSLGHGVGQPQHFGDGTRLSIL.

In its sample, this clonotype was seen many times. The chain is built from TRBV2 and TRBJ1-1; no clear D. V was clipped by 6 bases and J by 1 base, with 15 bases between them. CDR3 length: 15 amino acids. Germline V CDR1 and CDR2: SNHLY, FYNNEI. CDR3 loop: CASRYGKEGNTEAFF. The CDR3 region has the DNA TGTGCCAGCAGGTATGGGAAGGAGGGGAACACTGAAGCTTTCTTT. The full variable domain, completed using reference TRBV2 and TRBJ1-1, is EPEVTQTPSHQVTQMGQEVILRCVPISNHLYFYWYRQILGQKVEFLVSFYNNEISEKSEIFDDQFSVERPDGSNFTLKIRSTKLEDSAMYFCASRYGKEGNTEAFFGQGTRLTVV.

This clonotype was detected only a few times. This rearrangement joins TRBV7-2 to TRBJ2-2, with 8 bases identical to TRBD2. This CDR3 is 16 amino acids long. V was pared by 9 bases and J by 3 bases, with 12 bases of the junction left unmatched. Germline lookup yields CDR1 SGHTA and CDR2 FQGNSA. The CDR3 sequence is CASHRPGGRDTGELFF. CDR3 DNA sequence: TGTGCCAGTCACCGTCCGGGAGGGCGGGACACCGGGGAGCTGTTTTTT. Full variable domain (rest looked up from reference TRBV7-2 and TRBJ2-2): GAGVSQSPSNKVTEKGKDVELRCDPISGHTALYWYRQSLGQGLEFLIYFQGNSAPDKSGLPSDRFSAERTGGSVSTLTIQRTQQEDSAVYLCASHRPGGRDTGELFFGEGSRLTVL.

This clonotype was seen ten or more times. This chain uses TRBV28 with TRBJ2-5, with TRBD1 matching over 12 bases. The CDR3 length is 19 residues. Trimming removed 5 bases from V and 0 bases from J; junction bases left unmatched: 13. Germline CDR1 is MDHEN and CDR2 is SYDVKM. CDR3 amino acids: CASSRDRGRKAPYQETQYF. The CDR3 DNA follows: TGTGCCAGCAGTCGGGACAGGGGGCGGAAGGCCCCGTACCAAGAGACCCAGTACTTC.

The sample holds many counts of this clonotype. The chain uses TRBV24-1 and TRBJ2-6, with 9 bases matching TRBD1. There are 17 residues in the CDR3. Germline CDR1 reads KGHDR; CDR2 reads SFDVKD. V lost 7 bases, J lost 4 bases, and 10 bases stayed unmatched. The CDR3 DNA sequence: TGTGCCACCAGCGCTGGGACAGGGAAAGCGGGGGCCAACGTCCTGACTTTC. It codes for CATSAGTGKAGANVLTF.

This chain connects TRBV20-1 to TRBJ2-1; 10 bases map to TRBD2. CDR3 length: 17 residues. The ends lost 3 bases at V and 0 bases at J; junction bases unmatched: 8. The germline V gene has CDR1 DFQATT and CDR2 SNEGSKA (reference sequence). DNA for the CDR3: TGCAGTGCTAGCGAAGCGGGGGGGCGGGCCTCCTACAATGAGCAGTTCTTC. Residues: CSASEAGGRASYNEQFF.

This clonotype was recorded at least ten times. CDR3 in amino acids: CASSGHRDRALFSYGYTF. The CDR3 region has the DNA TGTGCCAGCAGTGGCCACCGGGACAGGGCATTATTTTCATATGGCTACACCTTC. The chain couples TRBV6-1 to TRBJ1-2, with TRBD1 identical over 9 bases. The V and J ends lost 4 bases and 5 bases, in that order; junction bases with no gene match: 17. The CDR3 length is 18 residues. CDR1 and CDR2 from the germline V gene are MNHNS and SASEGT.

This clonotype was recorded many times. The chain combines TRBV20-1 with TRBJ1-5; D unresolved. V gave up 4 bases and J gave up 5 bases, with 12 bases separating them. This CDR3 has 13 residues. Germline V gives CDR1 DFQATT, CDR2 SNEGSKA (reference sequence). The CDR3 here is CSAKWARDQPQHF. CDR3 nucleotide sequence: TGCAGTGCTAAGTGGGCAAGGGATCAGCCCCAGCATTTT.

This clonotype was picked up many times. The chain has TRBV2 and TRBJ1-2, with unresolved D. The CDR3 is 15 amino acids. Germline loops: CDR1 SNHLY, CDR2 FYNNEI. Trimming removed 7 bases from V and 0 bases from J, with 15 bases in between. The CDR3 coding sequence is TGTGCCAGCACCCACGGAACATACCCTAACTATGGCTACACCTTC. Translated, it gives CASTHGTYPNYGYTF. Full variable domain (missing parts from reference TRBV2 and TRBJ1-2): EPEVTQTPSHQVTQMGQEVILRCVPISNHLYFYWYRQILGQKVEFLVSFYNNEISEKSEIFDDQFSVERPDGSNFTLKIRSTKLEDSAMYFCASTHGTYPNYGYTFGSGTRLTVV.

Many counts were recorded for this clonotype. The chain joins TRBV27 to TRBJ1-2, with TRBD1 matching 9 bases. Germline loops: CDR1 MNHEY, CDR2 SMNVEV (reference sequence). Trimming at V came to 6 bases and at J to 4 bases, leaving 3 bases not matched to a gene. The CDR3 consists of 13 residues. The CDR3, as DNA: TGTGCCAGCAGGCGGGACAGGGCCTATGGCTACACCTTC. Residues: CASRRDRAYGYTF.

This clonotype has at least ten counts. J is TRBJ1-4 and V is TRBV2, with D hard to call. Germline V lookup: CDR1 SNHLY, CDR2 FYNNEI. This CDR3 is built from 14 residues. V gave up 8 bases and J gave up 8 bases, with 18 bases separating them. This chain's CDR3 is CASFPRVSGEKLFF. CDR3 sequence (DNA): TGTGCCAGCTTCCCGAGGGTAAGCGGAGAAAAACTGTTTTTT. Full variable domain (remainder filled in from reference TRBV2 and TRBJ1-4): EPEVTQTPSHQVTQMGQEVILRCVPISNHLYFYWYRQILGQKVEFLVSFYNNEISEKSEIFDDQFSVERPDGSNFTLKIRSTKLEDSAMYFCASFPRVSGEKLFFGSGTQLSVL.

Note on this clonotype: A read error is possible here, since a much larger clone lies one base away. The chain recombines TRBV6-5 with TRBJ1-2; D is perhaps TRBD1 (5 bases). The CDR3 length is 14 residues. Between the trimmed V and J ends, which lost 3 bases and 4 bases, there was a span of 12 bases. Germline V CDR1 and CDR2: MNHEY, SVGAGI. The CDR3 is CASSYDRASYGYTF. Written as DNA, the CDR3 is TGTGCCAGCAGTTATGACAGAGCGAGCTATGGCTACACCTTC.

A few counts support this clonotype. Possible read error: a much larger clone is one base away. The chain combines TRBV5-5 with TRBJ1-1; TRBD1 agrees at 8 bases. Per the germline V gene, CDR1 is SGHKS and CDR2 is YYEKEE (reference sequence). The CDR3 spans 15 residues. J was trimmed by 0 bases and V by 7 bases; bases with no gene match: 8. CDR3 loop: CASGIQGEMNTEAFF. The CDR3 nucleotides read TGTGCCAGCGGCATACAGGGGGAAATGAACACTGAAGCTTTCTTT. Combining the CDR3 with reference TRBV5-5 and TRBJ1-1 gives the whole variable domain DAGVTQSPTHLIKTRGQQVTLRCSPISGHKSVSWYQQVLGQGPQFIFQYYEKEERGRGNFPDRFSARQFPNYSSELNVNALLLGDSALYLCASGIQGEMNTEAFFGQGTRLTVV.

This chain uses TRBV7-3 with TRBJ1-2, with 7 bases identical to TRBD1. The J segment lost 4 bases and the V segment lost 7 bases, leaving 18 bases of the junction unmatched. CDR1 and CDR2 from the germline V gene are SGHTA and FQGTGA. This CDR3 has 17 amino acids. The CDR3 coding sequence is TGTGCCAGCAACCCGTCGGGACAGTTAGGTTCGGGCTATGGCTACACCTTC. Translating it yields CASNPSGQLGSGYGYTF. The whole variable domain, remainder taken from reference TRBV7-3 and TRBJ1-2, is GAGVSQTPSNKVTEKGKYVELRCDPISGHTALYWYRQSLGQGPEFLIYFQGTGAADDSGLPNDRFFAVRPEGSVSTLKIQRTERGDSAVYLCASNPSGQLGSGYGYTFGSGTRLTVV.

This clonotype turned up a few times. The rearrangement uses TRBV20-1 and TRBJ2-7; 10 bases match TRBD1. In germline, CDR1 is DFQATT, CDR2 SNEGSKA (reference sequence). This CDR3 has 12 amino acids. V was clipped by 8 bases and J by 4 bases; unmatched bases: 5. The CDR3 loop is CSPQDRGYEQYF. CDR3 DNA sequence: TGCAGTCCCCAGGACAGGGGGTACGAGCAGTACTTC.

This clonotype showed up many times. The J gene is TRBJ2-1, the V gene TRBV12-3 or TRBV12-4; 7 nucleotides align to TRBD2. Germline trimming cut 6 bases from V and 3 bases from J; bases unmatched to any gene: 8. This CDR3 spans 15 amino acids. CDR3 in amino acids: CASRVSSGNYNEQFF. The CDR3 DNA reads as TGTGCCAGCAGGGTATCTAGCGGAAACTACAATGAGCAGTTCTTC.

This clonotype was recorded at least ten times. The chain employs TRBV12-3 or TRBV12-4 and TRBJ1-5, with D unclear. Trimming took off 5 bases at V and 0 bases at J, with 11 bases between the two ends. There are 15 residues in the CDR3. The CDR3 DNA reads TGTGCCAGCAGTAAAAACGTCCTTAGCAATCAGCCCCAGCATTTT. The encoded protein is CASSKNVLSNQPQHF.

The count of this clonotype is one. The chain couples TRBV19 to TRBJ2-1; D is possibly TRBD1 (6 bases). CDR1 and CDR2 (germline): LNHDA, SQIVND (reference sequence). The germline V and J ends were trimmed by 4 bases and 14 bases, with 21 bases remaining between them. The CDR3 loop spans 14 amino acids. The CDR3 reads CASSRPADRSGEFF. The CDR3 DNA is TGTGCCAGTAGTAGGCCCGCCGACAGGTCTGGGGAGTTCTTC.

This clonotype turned up a few times. This sequence joins TRBV10-3 and TRBJ1-2; TRBD1 agrees at 10 bases. V gave up 3 bases and J gave up 5 bases; unmatched junction bases: 6. Germline values: CDR1 ENHRY, CDR2 SYGVKD. The CDR3 runs to 15 residues. CDR3 loop: CAISDSGTGDYGYTF. The CDR3, as DNA: TGTGCCATCAGTGACTCCGGGACAGGGGATTATGGCTACACCTTC.

Ten or more counts support this clonotype. The genes are TRBV2 and TRBJ1-2, with D unclear. The CDR3 length is 13 residues. V was clipped by 4 bases and J by 8 bases, with 14 bases between them. CDR1 is SNHLY and CDR2 is FYNNEI in the germline V gene. The CDR3 loop reads CASSVGPLEGYTF. The DNA for the CDR3 is TGTGCCAGCAGTGTCGGACCCCTGGAGGGCTACACCTTC.

In its sample, this clonotype was seen many times. This chain connects TRBV11-2 to TRBJ1-2; D remains ambiguous. Germline CDR1 is SGHAT and CDR2 is FQNNGV. Trimming shortened V by 5 bases and J by 3 bases, and 16 bases separated the two germline ends. The CDR3 is 15 amino acids. The CDR3 is CASSPVGGIYYGYTF. The CDR3 DNA is TGTGCCAGCAGCCCGGTCGGAGGGATTTACTATGGCTACACCTTC.

This clonotype was observed many times. The chain employs TRBV15 and TRBJ2-7, with TRBD2 matching over 11 bases. The germline CDR1 and CDR2 sequences are LNHNV and YYDKDF (reference sequence). V shed 1 base and J 2 bases; nucleotides not matched to a gene: 10. This CDR3 has 18 residues. In DNA form, the CDR3 reads TGTGCCACCAGCAGAGCCCCCTCTCTAGCGGGGGGTCCCTACGAGCAGTACTTC. Translation: CATSRAPSLAGGPYEQYF.

This clonotype has ten or more counts. J is TRBJ2-1 and V is TRBV27, with a weak D call TRBD2 (5 bases). Germline CDR1 reads MNHEY; CDR2 reads SMNVEV (reference sequence). The CDR3 runs to 13 residues. Trimming stripped 6 bases from V and 8 bases from J, with 14 bases between. For the CDR3, the DNA is TGTGCCAGCAGCTTTACACAGAGGGATGAGCAGTTCTTC. It codes for CASSFTQRDEQFF.

V usage is TRBV28 and J usage is TRBJ1-1, with 7 bases fitting TRBD1. This CDR3 is 15 amino acids long. Looked up from germline, CDR1 is MDHEN and CDR2 is SYDVKM. The V gene end was trimmed by 5 bases and the J gene end by 4 bases; junction bases not matched to a gene: 10. The CDR3 protein is CASSGTGAGPTEAFF. The CDR3 DNA is TGTGCCAGCAGTGGCACAGGGGCGGGGCCCACTGAAGCTTTCTTT.

This clonotype was seen at least ten times. V gene TRBV6-5 combines with J gene TRBJ2-7; D may match TRBD1 or TRBD2 (5 bases each). Germline CDR1 reads MNHEY; CDR2 reads SVGAGI. The CDR3 extends over 13 amino acids. The germline V and J ends were trimmed by 5 bases and 3 bases, with 11 bases remaining between them. The CDR3 region is CASSVGAYYEQYF. CDR3 in DNA: TGTGCCAGCAGTGTCGGGGCCTACTACGAGCAGTACTTC.

The chain carries TRBV19 and TRBJ2-1; 9 bases fit TRBD1. The V segment lost 2 bases and the J segment 8 bases; nucleotides outside the gene matches: 7. Germline loops: CDR1 LNHDA, CDR2 SQIVND (reference sequence). The CDR3 runs to 15 residues. The CDR3 here is CASSISGTGKDEQFF. CDR3 DNA sequence: TGTGCCAGTAGTATATCCGGGACAGGGAAAGATGAGCAGTTCTTC.

This clonotype was found many times. J is TRBJ1-2 and V is TRBV5-6; D unclear. The CDR3 is made up of 14 amino acids. V lost 0 bases and J 4 bases, leaving 10 bases between the germline ends. Germline loops: CDR1 SGHDT, CDR2 YYEEEE. The CDR3 nucleotides are TGTGCCAGCAGCTTGGACGCAAGTCCCTATGGCTACACCTTC. It yields the protein CASSLDASPYGYTF.

At least ten counts were recorded for this clonotype. V and J are TRBV7-9 and TRBJ2-2; 9 positions match TRBD2. The germline CDR1 and CDR2 sequences are SEHNR and FQNEAQ (reference sequence). The V and J ends lost 4 bases and 2 bases, in that order; junction bases with no gene match: 8. This CDR3 is built from 17 residues. In nucleotides, the CDR3 is TGTGCCAGCAGCTCCCGACTAGCGGCAAGAAACACCGGGGAGCTGTTTTTT. Its protein is CASSSRLAARNTGELFF.

V usage is TRBV5-1 and J usage is TRBJ2-5; D gene unclear. This CDR3 contains 13 residues. Germline lookup yields CDR1 SGHRS and CDR2 YFSETQ. Deletions cut 0 bases from V and 3 bases from J, with 6 bases between. The CDR3 nucleotides read TGCGCCAGCAGCTTGGACCCCGAAGAGACCCAGTACTTC. This codes for CASSLDPEETQYF.

The J gene is TRBJ1-1, the V gene TRBV28; 7 nucleotides line up with TRBD1. In germline, CDR1 is MDHEN, CDR2 SYDVKM. This CDR3 has 17 residues. V shed 6 bases, J shed 1 base, and the junction held 14 bases outside the gene matches. The chain's CDR3 is CASSIGTAASPNTEAFF. The CDR3, as DNA: TGTGCCAGCAGCATTGGGACAGCTGCCTCACCGAACACTGAAGCTTTCTTT. Drawing the rest from reference TRBV28 and TRBJ1-1, the complete variable domain is DVKVTQSSRYLVKRTGEKVFLECVQDMDHENMFWYRQDPGLGLRLIYFSYDVKMKEKGDIPEGYSVSREKKERFSLILESASTNQTSMYLCASSIGTAASPNTEAFFGQGTRLTVV.

The chain employs TRBV5-1 and TRBJ2-7; TRBD2 aligns across 13 bases. The CDR3 covers 18 residues. V was pared by 2 bases and J by 5 bases, with 13 bases of the junction left unmatched. The germline V gene has CDR1 SGHRS and CDR2 YFSETQ. The CDR3 is CASSFEPRLAGGLDEQYF. CDR3 sequence (DNA): TGCGCCAGCAGCTTTGAGCCTCGACTAGCGGGGGGCCTGGACGAGCAGTACTTC.